A single sample gave rise to the 9 T cell receptor beta chains below, sequenced in a study of cytomegalovirus exposure and HLA in healthy donors. The PCR employed 60 Vbeta primers together with 13 Jbeta primers. TCRdb's table, derived via immunoSEQ multiplex PCR, lists solely in-frame clones and lacks some. This sample's clone table lists some 120,000 clones. Material for sequencing was PBMCs. Receptors were obtained from an older woman in good health and CMV-seronegative.

The chain is built from TRBV7-3 and TRBJ2-5, with D possibly TRBD2 on 7 matching bases. The J call is doubtful: the DNA matches TRBJ2-7 better. The CDR3 is 14 residues long. Germline V CDR1 and CDR2: SGHTA, FQGTGA. CDR3 nucleotide sequence: TGTGCCAGCAGCCCACAAGGGGGGGTCTACGAGCAGTACTTC. It codes for CASSPQGGVYEQYF.

Remarks on this clone: At the DNA level, this CDR3 is encoded by other sequences in the same sample as well. V usage is TRBV2 and J usage is TRBJ2-3; D may be TRBD2 (6 bases). The CDR3 contains 14 residues. The V gene lost 4 bases and the J gene lost 1 base, with 9 bases spanning the gap. Germline CDR1 SNHLY, CDR2 FYNNEI. CDR3 coding DNA: TGTGCCAGCAGTGTACTAGCAGGCACAGATACGCAGTATTTT. Residues: CASSVLAGTDTQYF.

The chain couples TRBV5-1 to TRBJ1-1, with 8 bases lining up with TRBD1. The CDR3 spans 17 residues. V shed 0 bases, J shed 3 bases, and the junction held 10 bases outside the gene matches. Germline values: CDR1 SGHRS, CDR2 YFSETQ. CDR3 protein: CASSLGAGGSWDTEAFF. In DNA, the CDR3 is TGCGCCAGCAGCTTGGGGGCAGGGGGCAGCTGGGACACTGAAGCTTTCTTT.

V gene TRBV18 combines with J gene TRBJ2-1; 8 positions agree with TRBD1. Germline V gives CDR1 KGHSH, CDR2 LQKENI. J gave up 3 bases and V 2 bases, and 3 bases lay outside the gene matches. The CDR3 consists of 15 residues. CDR3 nucleotides: TGTGCCAGCTCACCAATAGGACAGGGCTACAATGAGCAGTTCTTC. As protein: CASSPIGQGYNEQFF.

V gene TRBV7-3 combines with J gene TRBJ1-4, with 8 bases aligning to TRBD1. Germline values: CDR1 SGHTA, CDR2 FQGTGA. After removal of 2 bases from V and 4 bases from J, the junction contained 9 bases not matched to a gene. The CDR3 runs 17 residues. For the CDR3, the DNA is TGTGCCAGCAGCTTACGCGCAGGGACAGGTAATAATGAAAAACTGTTTTTT. Encoded protein: CASSLRAGTGNNEKLFF.

This rearrangement joins TRBV10-3 to TRBJ2-7, with 7 bases lining up with TRBD1. Unmatched junction bases numbered 15, after V lost 10 bases and J lost 0 bases. Germline V gene lookup returns CDR1 ENHRY and CDR2 SYGVKD. CDR3 length equals 16 residues. The chain's CDR3 is CATEEGGWWSSYEQYF. The CDR3 DNA is TGTGCCACCGAGGAAGGGGGCTGGTGGAGCTCCTACGAGCAGTACTTC.

The rearrangement uses TRBV5-1 and TRBJ1-4, with 7 positions matching TRBD1. CDR3 size: 15 residues. The J segment lost 3 bases and the V segment lost 3 bases, leaving 5 bases of the junction unmatched. CDR1 is SGHRS and CDR2 is YFSETQ in the germline V gene. CDR3: CASSWAGTANEKLFF. In DNA, the CDR3 is TGCGCCAGCAGCTGGGCCGGGACAGCTAATGAAAAACTGTTTTTT.

The rearrangement uses TRBV5-1 and TRBJ2-2, with D possibly matching TRBD1 (5 bases). Germline V gene sequence: CDR1 SGHRS, CDR2 YFSETQ. Trimming removed 0 bases at V and 1 base at J, with 13 bases between. CDR3 length: 17 amino acids. CDR3 sequence: CASSLALAGMNTGELFF. The CDR3 coding sequence is TGCGCCAGCAGCTTGGCCTTGGCAGGGATGAACACCGGGGAGCTGTTTTTT. Looking up the rest from reference TRBV5-1 and TRBJ2-2 gives the full variable domain: KAGVTQTPRYLIKTRGQQVTLSCSPISGHRSVSWYQQTPGQGLQFLFEYFSETQRNKGNFPGRFSGRQFSNSRSEMNVSTLELGDSALYLCASSLALAGMNTGELFFGEGSRLTVL.

V usage is TRBV7-3 and J usage is TRBJ2-2, with 11 positions matching TRBD2. After removal of 3 bases from V and 6 bases from J, the junction contained 6 bases not matched to a gene. This CDR3 has 16 amino acids. Germline V CDR1 and CDR2: SGHTA, FQGTGA. The CDR3: CASSLTSGNEAGELFF. CDR3 nucleotides: TGTGCCAGCAGCTTGACTAGCGGGAATGAAGCCGGGGAGCTGTTTTTT.